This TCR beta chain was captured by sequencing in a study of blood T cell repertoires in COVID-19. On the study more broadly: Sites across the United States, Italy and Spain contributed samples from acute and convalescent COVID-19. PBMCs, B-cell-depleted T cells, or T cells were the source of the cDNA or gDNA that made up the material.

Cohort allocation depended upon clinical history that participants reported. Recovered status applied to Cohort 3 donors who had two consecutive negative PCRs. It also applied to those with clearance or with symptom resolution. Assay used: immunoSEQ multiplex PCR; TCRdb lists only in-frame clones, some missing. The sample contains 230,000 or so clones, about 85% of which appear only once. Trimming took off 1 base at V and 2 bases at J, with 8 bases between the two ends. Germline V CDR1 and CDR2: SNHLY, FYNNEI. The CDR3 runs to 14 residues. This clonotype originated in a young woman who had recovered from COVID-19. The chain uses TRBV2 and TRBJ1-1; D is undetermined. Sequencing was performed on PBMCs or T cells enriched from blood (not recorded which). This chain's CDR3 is CASSEEGENTEAFF. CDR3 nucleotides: TGTGCCAGCAGTGAAGAAGGAGAAAACACTGAAGCTTTCTTT.